The 24 T cell receptor beta chains given below trace back to one sample, sequenced in a study of cytomegalovirus exposure and HLA in healthy donors. The PCR was carried out with 60 Vbeta primers and 13 Jbeta primers. Using immunoSEQ multiplex PCR, the repertoire was profiled, and TCRdb retains in-frame clones only, with some absent. The table records about 190,000 clones, about 90% of them present only once. Sequencing was performed on PBMCs. Receptors were obtained from a boy aged 2 to 10 in good health and CMV-seronegative.

V usage is TRBV13 and J usage is TRBJ2-4, with a tentative D call TRBD2 (5 bases). CDR3 size: 13 residues. CDR1 and CDR2 from the germline V gene are PRHDT and FYEKMQ (reference sequence). V dropped 6 bases and J dropped 5 bases, with 11 bases sitting between them. The CDR3 loop is CASRPGNQNIQYF. The CDR3 DNA follows: TGTGCCAGCAGGCCGGGGAACCAAAACATTCAGTACTTC.

The chain employs TRBV13 and TRBJ2-7, with 12 positions matching TRBD2. Germline CDR1 PRHDT, CDR2 FYEKMQ (reference sequence). The CDR3 loop spans 14 amino acids. V trimming: 3 bases; J trimming: 3 bases; junction bases outside the gene matches: 0. As DNA, the CDR3 is TGTGCCAGCAGCTTGACTAGCGGGAGCTACGAGCAGTACTTC. Translating it yields CASSLTSGSYEQYF.

V usage is TRBV7-8 and J usage is TRBJ2-5; TRBD2 might be the D (7 bases). Germline-derived CDR1 and CDR2 are SGHVS and FQNEAQ. CDR3 size: 14 residues. V gave up 5 bases and J gave up 5 bases, with 15 bases separating them. CDR3: CASSPGEGRETQYF. The CDR3 bases are TGTGCCAGCAGCCCAGGGGAGGGAAGGGAGACCCAGTACTTC.

CDR3 coding DNA: TGTGCCAGCAGCCAACTAGGGGGACACTATCCTAAAGGCACTGAAGCTTTCTTT. This translates into CASSQLGGHYPKGTEAFF. The chain uses TRBV7-9 and TRBJ1-1; D may be TRBD1 (6 bases). The germline V and J ends were trimmed by 5 bases and 4 bases, with 26 bases remaining between them. This CDR3 is built from 18 residues. Germline CDR1 is SEHNR and CDR2 is FQNEAQ (reference sequence).

The chain uses TRBV7-9 and TRBJ2-5, with D maybe TRBD1 (5 bases). The CDR3 extends over 16 amino acids. V was pared by 2 bases and J by 0 bases, with 13 bases between. Per germline, CDR1 SEHNR and CDR2 FQNEAQ (reference sequence). The CDR3 spells CASSLRRQGNQETQYF. The CDR3 DNA sequence: TGTGCCAGCAGCTTACGCCGCCAGGGAAACCAAGAGACCCAGTACTTC.

This chain uses TRBV9 with TRBJ2-5; 7 bases are shared with TRBD2. The CDR3 sequence is 11 residues long. V was clipped by 10 bases and J by 5 bases; unmatched bases: 5. The V gene's germline CDR1 is SGDLS and CDR2 YYNGEE. CDR3 sequence (DNA): TGTGCCTCCGGGGGGAGGGAGACCCAGTACTTC. Translated, it gives CASGGRETQYF.

J is TRBJ2-6 and V is TRBV7-9; 7 nucleotides align to TRBD1. This CDR3 spans 19 amino acids. V shed 5 bases and J 0 bases; nucleotides not matched to a gene: 13. Germline V CDR1 and CDR2: SEHNR, FQNEAQ (reference sequence). The CDR3 DNA follows: TGTGCCAGCAGCGGAGGACGAGGACAGGCGACCTCTGGGGCCAACGTCCTGACTTTC. It is translated as CASSGGRGQATSGANVLTF.

The chain employs TRBV19 and TRBJ1-6; D might be TRBD1 (5 bases). Trimming cost V 3 bases and J 0 bases, with 12 bases left between them. CDR3 length: 17 amino acids. In germline, CDR1 is LNHDA, CDR2 SQIVND (reference sequence). The CDR3 reads CASSMEDSPSYNSPLHF. In DNA form, the CDR3 reads TGTGCCAGTAGTATGGAAGACAGTCCCTCCTATAATTCACCCCTCCACTTT.

The J gene is TRBJ2-3, the V gene TRBV6-6; possible D gene TRBD2, 6 bases. This CDR3 contains 14 residues. The V gene's germline CDR1 is MNHNY and CDR2 SVGAGI (reference sequence). Trimming left V 5 bases short and J 3 bases short, with 12 bases between. The CDR3 DNA reads as TGTGCCAGCAGTAGCGGGTTCGGGACAGATACGCAGTATTTT. Protein sequence: CASSSGFGTDTQYF.

The V and J genes are TRBV30 and TRBJ2-7, with D unclear. Trimming took off 0 bases at V and 6 bases at J, with 6 bases between the two ends. Germline values: CDR1 GTSNPN, CDR2 SVGIG (reference sequence). The CDR3 has 11 residues. The DNA of the CDR3 is TGTGCCTGGAGTGTACTTTCCGAGCAGTACTTC. It translates to CAWSVLSEQYF.

V gene TRBV19 combines with J gene TRBJ1-5; a possible D gene is TRBD1 (6 bases). The CDR3 spans 13 residues. Trimming removed 6 bases from V and 4 bases from J, with 10 bases in between. Germline values: CDR1 LNHDA, CDR2 SQIVND (reference sequence). Here the CDR3 reads CASSFDRNQPQHF. The CDR3 region has the DNA TGTGCCAGTAGCTTTGACAGGAATCAGCCCCAGCATTTT. The whole variable domain, filled in from reference TRBV19 and TRBJ1-5, reads DGGITQSPKYLFRKEGQNVTLSCEQNLNHDAMYWYRQDPGQGLRLIYYSQIVNDFQKGDIAEGYSVSREKKESFPLTVTSAQKNPTAFYLCASSFDRNQPQHFGDGTRLSIL.

This clone was seen once. V is TRBV7-9 and J is TRBJ1-5, with a possible D match to TRBD1 (5 bases). The CDR3 is 13 amino acids. Germline-derived CDR1 and CDR2 are SEHNR and FQNEAQ (reference sequence). The V gene lost 5 bases and the J gene lost 2 bases, with 7 bases spanning the gap. The CDR3 loop reads CASSGGGNQPQHF. The CDR3 nucleotides read TGTGCCAGCAGCGGGGGGGGCAATCAGCCCCAGCATTTT.

This clone is a singleton in its sample. The chain is built from TRBV11-2 and TRBJ1-5; D unclear. V gave up 5 bases and J gave up 3 bases, with 8 bases separating them. This CDR3 comprises 13 residues. The germline gives CDR1 SGHAT, CDR2 FQNNGV. The CDR3 sequence: CASSRSLNQPQHF. CDR3 bases: TGTGCCAGCAGCCGTTCTCTCAATCAGCCCCAGCATTTT.

The J gene is TRBJ2-7, the V gene TRBV6-1; D might be TRBD1 (6 bases). Trimming left V 5 bases short and J 4 bases short, with 18 bases between. Germline values: CDR1 MNHNS, CDR2 SASEGT. The CDR3 is made up of 15 amino acids. The CDR3 reads CASSTGIPSRYEQYF. In nucleotides, the CDR3 is TGTGCCAGCAGTACAGGGATCCCCTCCAGATACGAGCAGTACTTC.

The V gene is TRBV27, the J gene TRBJ2-7; 11 nucleotides agree with TRBD1. The V segment lost 5 bases and the J segment 5 bases; nucleotides outside the gene matches: 8. The germline V gene encodes CDR1 MNHEY and CDR2 SMNVEV (reference sequence). The CDR3 length is 15 residues. CDR3 sequence reads: CASSLPGQGVHEQYF. Here the CDR3 DNA reads TGTGCCAGCAGTCTACCGGGACAGGGGGTACACGAGCAGTACTTC.

The rearrangement joins TRBV5-1 to TRBJ2-6, with 9 bases fitting TRBD1. With V trimmed by 1 base and J by 2 bases, 7 bases remained unmatched. Germline CDR1 SGHRS, CDR2 YFSETQ. The CDR3 consists of 18 residues. CDR3 sequence reads: CASSLPGQGFAGANVLTF. The CDR3 region has the DNA TGCGCCAGCAGCTTGCCGGGACAGGGTTTCGCTGGGGCCAACGTCCTGACTTTC.

This chain connects TRBV9 to TRBJ2-2, with 7 bases lining up with TRBD2. V lost 0 bases and J lost 1; bases outside the gene matches: 3. The CDR3 consists of 16 residues. Germline-derived CDR1 and CDR2 are SGDLS and YYNGEE. CDR3 DNA sequence: TGTGCCAGCAGCGTAGGGGGGGGGAGGAACACCGGGGAGCTGTTTTTT. The encoded protein is CASSVGGGRNTGELFF.

J is TRBJ1-5 and V is TRBV6-5; weak D call: TRBD1 (6 bases). This CDR3 region has 14 residues. With 6 bases removed from V and 3 bases from J, the gap between germline ends came to 12 bases. The V gene's germline CDR1 is MNHEY and CDR2 SVGAGI. As DNA, the CDR3 is TGTGCCAGCAGCGTGACAGGATCCAATCAGCCCCAGCATTTT. Its translation is CASSVTGSNQPQHF.

The chain employs TRBV16 and TRBJ1-1; the D is unclear. This CDR3 comprises 13 residues. Germline loops: CDR1 KGHSY, CDR2 FQNENV. Trimming removed 3 bases from V and 3 bases from J, with 8 bases in between. CDR3 sequence reads: CASSHPHYTEAFF. CDR3 DNA sequence: TGTGCCAGCAGCCATCCCCATTACACTGAAGCTTTCTTT.

This chain joins TRBV7-2 and TRBJ1-3; D gene unclear. CDR1 and CDR2 from the germline V gene are SGHTA and FQGNSA. The CDR3 has 15 amino acids. Trimming pared 5 bases from V and 1 base from J, leaving 12 bases between. CDR3 in DNA: TGTGCCAGCAGCATCCGAGGGAGGTCTGGAAACACCATATATTTT. Its translation is CASSIRGRSGNTIYF.

The rearrangement uses TRBV19 and TRBJ1-6; the D gene is possibly TRBD1 (6 bases). The CDR3 is 14 residues long. CDR1 and CDR2 from the germline V gene are LNHDA and SQIVND (reference sequence). The V gene lost 8 bases and the J gene lost 11 bases, with 19 bases spanning the gap. The CDR3 DNA is TGTGCCAGTGGTACCGGGACACATGTGGCACCCCTCCACTTT. This encodes CASGTGTHVAPLHF.

This sequence joins TRBV7-9 and TRBJ2-5; TRBD2 is a possible D gene (6 bases). V lost 9 bases and J lost 3, with 23 bases in between. CDR3 length: 16 residues. Germline CDR1 and CDR2: SEHNR and FQNEAQ (reference sequence). CDR3 protein: CASGGGGAKVEETQYF. The CDR3 DNA follows: TGTGCCAGTGGAGGAGGCGGGGCGAAGGTAGAAGAGACCCAGTACTTC.

The V and J genes are TRBV4-2 and TRBJ1-2; 7 bases line up with TRBD1. Per germline, CDR1 LGHNA and CDR2 YNFKEQ. The CDR3 runs to 16 residues. Losses at the gene ends were 0 bases for V and 1 base for J; bases not matched to a gene: 5. In DNA, the CDR3 is TGTGCCAGCAGCCAAGACGCGGGACAGAATAACTATGGCTACACCTTC. Protein: CASSQDAGQNNYGYTF.

This clone occurred a few times. The chain links TRBV5-4 to TRBJ1-1; 8 nucleotides line up with TRBD1. V shed 4 bases, J shed 6 bases, and the junction held 8 bases outside the gene matches. The CDR3 runs 14 residues. Germline CDR1 SGHNT, CDR2 YYREEE (reference sequence). CDR3 protein: CASSRDRSRPEAFF. The CDR3 coding sequence is TGTGCCAGCAGCAGGGACAGGTCGCGGCCTGAAGCTTTCTTT.